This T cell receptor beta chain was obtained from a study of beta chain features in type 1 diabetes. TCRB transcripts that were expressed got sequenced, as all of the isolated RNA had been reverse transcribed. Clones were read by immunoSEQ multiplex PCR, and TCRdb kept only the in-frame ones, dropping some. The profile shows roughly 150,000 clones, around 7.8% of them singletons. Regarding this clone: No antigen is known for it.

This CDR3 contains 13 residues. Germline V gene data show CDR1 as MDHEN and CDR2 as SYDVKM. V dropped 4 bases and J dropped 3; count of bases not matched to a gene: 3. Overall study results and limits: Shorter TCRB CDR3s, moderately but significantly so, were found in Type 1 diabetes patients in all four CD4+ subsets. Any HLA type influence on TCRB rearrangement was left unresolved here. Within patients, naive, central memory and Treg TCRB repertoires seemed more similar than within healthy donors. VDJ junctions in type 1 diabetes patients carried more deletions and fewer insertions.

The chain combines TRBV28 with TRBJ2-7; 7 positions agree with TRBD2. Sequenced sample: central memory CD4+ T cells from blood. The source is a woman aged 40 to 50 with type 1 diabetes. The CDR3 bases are TGTGCCAGCAGTTGGGGACTAAACTACGAGCAGTACTTC. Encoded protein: CASSWGLNYEQYF. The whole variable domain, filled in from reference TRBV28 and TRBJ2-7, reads DVKVTQSSRYLVKRTGEKVFLECVQDMDHENMFWYRQDPGLGLRLIYFSYDVKMKEKGDIPEGYSVSREKKERFSLILESASTNQTSMYLCASSWGLNYEQYFGPGTRLTVT.